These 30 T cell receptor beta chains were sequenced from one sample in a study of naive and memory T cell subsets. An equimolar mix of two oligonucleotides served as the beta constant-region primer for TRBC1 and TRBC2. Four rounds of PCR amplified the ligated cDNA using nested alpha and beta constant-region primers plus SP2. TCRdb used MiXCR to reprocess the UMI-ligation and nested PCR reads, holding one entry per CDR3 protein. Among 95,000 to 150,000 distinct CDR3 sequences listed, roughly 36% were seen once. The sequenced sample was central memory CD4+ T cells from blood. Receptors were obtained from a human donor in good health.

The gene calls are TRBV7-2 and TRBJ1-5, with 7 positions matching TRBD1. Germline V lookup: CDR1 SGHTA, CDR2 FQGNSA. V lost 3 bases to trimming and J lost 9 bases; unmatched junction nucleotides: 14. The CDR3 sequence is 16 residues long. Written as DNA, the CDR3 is TGTGCCAGCAGCTTCCTAACAGGGGACTCCCTAGGGCCCCAGCATTTT. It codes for CASSFLTGDSLGPQHF.

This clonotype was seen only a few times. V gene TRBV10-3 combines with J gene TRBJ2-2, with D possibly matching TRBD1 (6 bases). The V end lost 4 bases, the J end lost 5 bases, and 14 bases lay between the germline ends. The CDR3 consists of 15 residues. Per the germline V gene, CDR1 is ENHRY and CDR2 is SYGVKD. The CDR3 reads CAISGQADRTGELFF. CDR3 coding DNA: TGTGCCATCAGTGGGCAAGCGGACAGAACCGGGGAGCTGTTTTTT.

In DNA, the CDR3 is TGCAGTGCTCTCGAGGGCCTGAGCTCCTACAATGAGCAGTTCTTC. It specifies CSALEGLSSYNEQFF. The chain employs TRBV20-1 and TRBJ2-1; TRBD2 might be the D (5 bases). The CDR3 length is 15 residues. Germline lookup yields CDR1 DFQATT and CDR2 SNEGSKA (reference sequence). V was clipped by 5 bases and J by 0 bases, with 14 bases between them.

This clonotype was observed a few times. CDR3 bases: TGTGCCAGCTCACCACGAGCGGGAGGACCTACAGATACGCAGTATTTT. Protein: CASSPRAGGPTDTQYF. The gene calls are TRBV18 and TRBJ2-3, with 9 bases lining up with TRBD2. This CDR3 is built from 16 residues. The trim removed 1 base at V and 3 bases at J, leaving 5 bases unmatched. The germline V gene encodes CDR1 KGHSH and CDR2 LQKENI.

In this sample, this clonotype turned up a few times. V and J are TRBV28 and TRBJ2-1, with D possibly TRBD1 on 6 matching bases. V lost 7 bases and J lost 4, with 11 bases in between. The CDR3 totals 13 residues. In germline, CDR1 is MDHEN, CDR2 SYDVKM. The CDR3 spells CASTGDTYNEQFF. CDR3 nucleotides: TGTGCCAGCACCGGGGACACTTACAATGAGCAGTTCTTC.

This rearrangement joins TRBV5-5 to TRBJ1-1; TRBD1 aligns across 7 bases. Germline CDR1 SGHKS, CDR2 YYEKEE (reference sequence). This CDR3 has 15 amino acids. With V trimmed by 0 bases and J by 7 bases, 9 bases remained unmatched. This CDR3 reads CASSLAGQRNREAFF. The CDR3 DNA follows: TGTGCCAGCAGCTTGGCGGGACAGCGTAACCGTGAAGCTTTCTTT. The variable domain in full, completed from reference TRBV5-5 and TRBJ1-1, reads DAGVTQSPTHLIKTRGQQVTLRCSPISGHKSVSWYQQVLGQGPQFIFQYYEKEERGRGNFPDRFSARQFPNYSSELNVNALLLGDSALYLCASSLAGQRNREAFFGQGTRLTVV.

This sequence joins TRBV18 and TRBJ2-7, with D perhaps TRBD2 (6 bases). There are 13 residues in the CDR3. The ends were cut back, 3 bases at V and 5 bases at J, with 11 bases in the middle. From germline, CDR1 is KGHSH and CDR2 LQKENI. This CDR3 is CASSPRGPDEQYF. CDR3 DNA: TGTGCCAGCTCACCGCGGGGCCCCGACGAGCAGTACTTC.

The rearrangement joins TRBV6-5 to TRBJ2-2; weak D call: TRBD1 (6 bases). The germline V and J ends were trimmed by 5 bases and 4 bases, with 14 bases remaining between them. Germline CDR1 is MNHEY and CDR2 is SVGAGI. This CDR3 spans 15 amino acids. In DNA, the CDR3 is TGTGCCAGCAGTAAACACGGACAGAGCACCGGGGAGCTGTTTTTT. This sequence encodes CASSKHGQSTGELFF.

The CDR3 protein is CASSLGPGTSLKSPFF. The CDR3 nucleotides are TGTGCCAGCAGTTTAGGGCCCGGGACTAGCCTGAAAAGCCCATTCTTC. The rearrangement joins TRBV28 to TRBJ2-1, with 9 bases that match TRBD2. Looked up from germline, CDR1 is MDHEN and CDR2 is SYDVKM. V gave up 2 bases and J gave up 16 bases; unmatched junction bases: 18. The CDR3 runs 16 residues. Full variable domain (missing parts from reference TRBV28 and TRBJ2-1): DVKVTQSSRYLVKRTGEKVFLECVQDMDHENMFWYRQDPGLGLRLIYFSYDVKMKEKGDIPEGYSVSREKKERFSLILESASTNQTSMYLCASSLGPGTSLKSPFFGPGTRLTVL.

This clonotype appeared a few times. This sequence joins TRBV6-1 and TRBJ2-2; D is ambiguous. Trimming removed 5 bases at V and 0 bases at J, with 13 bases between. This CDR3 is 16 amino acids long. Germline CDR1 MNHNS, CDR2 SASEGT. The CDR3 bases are TGTGCCAGCAGTAAACCAGCGTTCGCGAACACCGGGGAGCTGTTTTTT. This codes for CASSKPAFANTGELFF.

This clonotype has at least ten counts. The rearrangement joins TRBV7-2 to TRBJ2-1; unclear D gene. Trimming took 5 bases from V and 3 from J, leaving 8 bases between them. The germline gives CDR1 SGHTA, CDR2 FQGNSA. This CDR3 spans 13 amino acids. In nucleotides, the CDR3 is TGTGCCAGCAGCCCCTACCACTACAATGAGCAGTTCTTC. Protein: CASSPYHYNEQFF.

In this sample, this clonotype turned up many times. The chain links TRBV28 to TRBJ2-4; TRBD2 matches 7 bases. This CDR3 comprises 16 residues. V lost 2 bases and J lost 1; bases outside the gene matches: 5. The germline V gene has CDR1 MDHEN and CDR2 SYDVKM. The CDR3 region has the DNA TGTGCCAGCAGTTTACCGGAAGCGGGGGCCAAAAACATTCAGTACTTC. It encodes CASSLPEAGAKNIQYF.

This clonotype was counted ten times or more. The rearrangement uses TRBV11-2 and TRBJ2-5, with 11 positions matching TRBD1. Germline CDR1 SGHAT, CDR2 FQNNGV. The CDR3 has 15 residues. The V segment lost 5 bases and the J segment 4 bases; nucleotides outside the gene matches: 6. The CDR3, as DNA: TGTGCCAGCAGCGGTGACGGGACAGGGGGAGAGACCCAGTACTTC. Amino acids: CASSGDGTGGETQYF.

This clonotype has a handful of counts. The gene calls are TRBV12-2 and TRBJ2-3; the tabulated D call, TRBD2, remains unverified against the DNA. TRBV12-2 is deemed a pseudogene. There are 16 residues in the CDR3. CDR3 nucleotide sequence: TGTGCAAGTCGCGGGACTAGCAGGAGGAGGACAGATACGCAGTATTTT. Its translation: CASRGTSRRRTDTQYF.

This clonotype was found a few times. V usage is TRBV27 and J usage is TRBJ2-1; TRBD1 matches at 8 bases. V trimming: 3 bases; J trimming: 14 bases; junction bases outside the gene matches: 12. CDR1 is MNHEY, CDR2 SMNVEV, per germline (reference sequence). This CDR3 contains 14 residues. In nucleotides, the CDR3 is TGTGCCAGCAGTTTTGGGCGGACAGGGTTCATTAAGTTCTTC. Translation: CASSFGRTGFIKFF.

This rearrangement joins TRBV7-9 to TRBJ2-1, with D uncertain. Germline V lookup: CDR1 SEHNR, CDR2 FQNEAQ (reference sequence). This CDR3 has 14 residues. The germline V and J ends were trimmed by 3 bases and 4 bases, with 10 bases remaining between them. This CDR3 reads CASSLASRYNEQFF. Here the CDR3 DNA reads TGTGCCAGCAGCTTGGCTAGTCGATACAATGAGCAGTTCTTC.

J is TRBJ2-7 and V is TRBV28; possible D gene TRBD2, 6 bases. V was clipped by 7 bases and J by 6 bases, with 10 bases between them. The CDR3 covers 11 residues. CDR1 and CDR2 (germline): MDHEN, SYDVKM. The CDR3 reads CASMSGGEQYF. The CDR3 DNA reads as TGTGCCAGCATGTCCGGGGGCGAGCAGTACTTC.

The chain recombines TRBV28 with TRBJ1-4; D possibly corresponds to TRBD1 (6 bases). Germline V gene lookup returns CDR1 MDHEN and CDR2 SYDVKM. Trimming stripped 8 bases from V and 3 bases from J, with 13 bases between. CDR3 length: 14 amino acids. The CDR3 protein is CASSEGHSNEKLFF. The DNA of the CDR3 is TGTGCCAGCTCTGAGGGACATTCTAATGAAAAACTGTTTTTT.

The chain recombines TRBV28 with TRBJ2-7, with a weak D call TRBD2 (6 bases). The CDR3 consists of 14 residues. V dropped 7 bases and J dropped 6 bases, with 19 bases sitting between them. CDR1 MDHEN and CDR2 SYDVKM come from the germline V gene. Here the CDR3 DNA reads TGTGCCAGCAAACCGCCGCGGGATAGTTCCGAGCAGTACTTC. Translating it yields CASKPPRDSSEQYF. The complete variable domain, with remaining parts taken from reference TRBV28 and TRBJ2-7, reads DVKVTQSSRYLVKRTGEKVFLECVQDMDHENMFWYRQDPGLGLRLIYFSYDVKMKEKGDIPEGYSVSREKKERFSLILESASTNQTSMYLCASKPPRDSSEQYFGPGTRLTVT.

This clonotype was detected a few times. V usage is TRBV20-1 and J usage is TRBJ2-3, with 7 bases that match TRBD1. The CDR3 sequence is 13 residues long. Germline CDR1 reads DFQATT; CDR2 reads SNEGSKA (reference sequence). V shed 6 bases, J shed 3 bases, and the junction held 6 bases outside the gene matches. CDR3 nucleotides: TGCAGTGCCTATACAGGGGCAACAGATACGCAGTATTTT. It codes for CSAYTGATDTQYF.

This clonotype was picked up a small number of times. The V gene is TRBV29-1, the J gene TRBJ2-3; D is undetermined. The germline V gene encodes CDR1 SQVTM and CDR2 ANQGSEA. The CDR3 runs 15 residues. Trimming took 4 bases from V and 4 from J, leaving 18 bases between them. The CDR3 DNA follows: TGCAGCGTTGTATTGGACGCTCGGAGAGCAGATACGCAGTATTTT. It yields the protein CSVVLDARRADTQYF.

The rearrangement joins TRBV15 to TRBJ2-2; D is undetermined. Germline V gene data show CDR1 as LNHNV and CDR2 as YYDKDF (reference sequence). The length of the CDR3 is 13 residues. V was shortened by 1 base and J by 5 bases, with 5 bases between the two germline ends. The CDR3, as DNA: TGTGCCACCAGCAGAGGCCTTACCGGGGAGCTGTTTTTT. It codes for CATSRGLTGELFF.

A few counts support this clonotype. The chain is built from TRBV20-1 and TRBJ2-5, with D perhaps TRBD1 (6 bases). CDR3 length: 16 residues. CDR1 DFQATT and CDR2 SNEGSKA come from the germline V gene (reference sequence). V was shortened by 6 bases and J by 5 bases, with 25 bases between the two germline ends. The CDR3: CSAHQGSRPVSETQYF. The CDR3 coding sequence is TGCAGTGCCCATCAGGGGAGTCGCCCTGTTTCGGAGACCCAGTACTTC.

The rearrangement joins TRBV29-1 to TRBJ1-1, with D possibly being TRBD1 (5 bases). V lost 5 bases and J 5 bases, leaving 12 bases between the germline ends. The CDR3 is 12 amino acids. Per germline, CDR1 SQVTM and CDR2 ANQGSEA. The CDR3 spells CSVSPSGTEAFF. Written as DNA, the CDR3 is TGCAGCGTTTCCCCATCAGGGACTGAAGCTTTCTTT.

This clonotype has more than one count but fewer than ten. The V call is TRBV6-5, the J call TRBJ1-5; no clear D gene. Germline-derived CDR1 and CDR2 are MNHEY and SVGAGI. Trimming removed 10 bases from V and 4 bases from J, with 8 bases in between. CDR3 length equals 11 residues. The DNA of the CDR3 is TGTGCCACCGGGGTGAATCAGCCCCAGCATTTT. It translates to CATGVNQPQHF.

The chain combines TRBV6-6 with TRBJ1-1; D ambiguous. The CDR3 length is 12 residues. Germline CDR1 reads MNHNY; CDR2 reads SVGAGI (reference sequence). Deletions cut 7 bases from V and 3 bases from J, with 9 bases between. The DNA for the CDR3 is TGTGCCAGCACCACGGGGTACACTGAAGCTTTCTTT. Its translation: CASTTGYTEAFF.

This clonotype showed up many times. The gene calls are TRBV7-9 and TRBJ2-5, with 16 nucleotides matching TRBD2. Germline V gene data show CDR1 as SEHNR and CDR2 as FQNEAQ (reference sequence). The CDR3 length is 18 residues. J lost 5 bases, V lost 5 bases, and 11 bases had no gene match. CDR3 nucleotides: TGTGCCAGCAGCGAACCGGGACTAGCGGGAGGGTCGCGGGAGACCCAGTACTTC. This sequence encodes CASSEPGLAGGSRETQYF.

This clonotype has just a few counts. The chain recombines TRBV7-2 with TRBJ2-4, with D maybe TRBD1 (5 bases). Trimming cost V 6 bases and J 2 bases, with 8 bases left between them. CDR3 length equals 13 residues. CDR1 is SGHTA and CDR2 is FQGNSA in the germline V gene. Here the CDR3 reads CASRQGSKNIQYF. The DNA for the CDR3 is TGTGCCAGCAGGCAGGGTTCCAAAAACATTCAGTACTTC.

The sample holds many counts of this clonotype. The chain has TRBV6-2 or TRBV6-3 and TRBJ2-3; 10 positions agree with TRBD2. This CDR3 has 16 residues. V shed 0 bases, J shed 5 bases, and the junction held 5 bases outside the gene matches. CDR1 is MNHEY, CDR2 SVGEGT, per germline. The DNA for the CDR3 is TGTGCCAGCAGTTACTCGACGAGACTAGCGGGAGATACGCAGTATTTT. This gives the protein CASSYSTRLAGDTQYF.

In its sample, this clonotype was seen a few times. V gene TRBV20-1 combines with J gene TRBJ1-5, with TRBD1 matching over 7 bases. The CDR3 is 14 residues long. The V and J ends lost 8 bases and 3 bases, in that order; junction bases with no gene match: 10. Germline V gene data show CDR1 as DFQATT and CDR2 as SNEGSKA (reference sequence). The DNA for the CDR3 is TGCAGTATACCAGGGGGAGACTACAATCAGCCCCAGCATTTT. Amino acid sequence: CSIPGGDYNQPQHF.